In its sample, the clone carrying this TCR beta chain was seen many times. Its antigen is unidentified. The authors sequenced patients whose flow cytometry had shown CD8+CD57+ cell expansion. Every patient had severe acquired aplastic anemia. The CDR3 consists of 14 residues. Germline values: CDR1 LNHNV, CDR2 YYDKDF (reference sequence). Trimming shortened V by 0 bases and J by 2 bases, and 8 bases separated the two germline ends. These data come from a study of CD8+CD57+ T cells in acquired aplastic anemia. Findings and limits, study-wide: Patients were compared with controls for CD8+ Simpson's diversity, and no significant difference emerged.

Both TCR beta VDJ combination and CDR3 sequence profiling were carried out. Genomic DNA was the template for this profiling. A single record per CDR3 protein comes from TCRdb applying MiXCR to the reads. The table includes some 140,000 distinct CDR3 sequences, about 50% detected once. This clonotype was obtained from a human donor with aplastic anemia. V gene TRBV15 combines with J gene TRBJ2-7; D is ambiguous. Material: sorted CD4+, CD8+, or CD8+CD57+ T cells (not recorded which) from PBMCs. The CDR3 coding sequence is TGTGCCACCAGCAGAGATAGGGCAGCCTACGAGCAGTACTTC. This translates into CATSRDRAAYEQYF.